The clone carrying this T cell receptor (beta chain) was seen a handful of times. TCRdb re-derived calls from the RT-PCR reads in MiXCR, one entry per CDR3 protein. The sample records about 700,000 distinct CDR3 sequences, approximately 15% being singletons. The data were taken from a study of response to subunit inactivated influenza vaccine. The CDR3 totals 11 residues. Trimming left V 3 bases short and J 3 bases short, with 2 bases between. CDR1 is SNHLY, CDR2 FYNNEI, per germline. The receptor's source is a man aged 50 to 60 who received an inactivated influenza vaccine. The material was PBMCs from blood, obtained 11 to 12 days after vaccination. The J gene is TRBJ1-2, the V gene TRBV2; D is undetermined. In DNA form, the CDR3 reads TGTGCCAGCAGTGATTACTATGGCTACACCTTC. It yields the protein CASSDYYGYTF.